Listed here are 25 T cell receptor beta chains from one sample, sequenced in a study of blood T cell repertoires in COVID-19. Generated by immunoSEQ multiplex PCR, the TCRdb table keeps only in-frame clones and is missing some. The repertoire includes some 290,000 clones, approximately 91% of them detected once, and roughly 2.1% sits in the top ten. The sample consisted of PBMCs or T cells enriched from blood (not recorded which). The receptors were gathered from a woman aged 40 to 50 with acute COVID-19.

The V and J genes are TRBV5-1 and TRBJ1-4, with 9 bases lining up with TRBD1. The CDR3 sequence is 15 residues long. In germline, CDR1 is SGHRS, CDR2 YFSETQ. Trimming at V came to 0 bases and at J to 7 bases, leaving 4 bases not matched to a gene. In nucleotides, the CDR3 is TGCGCCAGCAGCTTGGGGACAGGGGTGGCTGAAAAACTGTTTTTT. Translated, it gives CASSLGTGVAEKLFF.

The chain couples TRBV7-9 to TRBJ1-2, with D possibly being TRBD1 (5 bases). Germline CDR1 SEHNR, CDR2 FQNEAQ (reference sequence). The CDR3 runs 16 residues. V lost 8 bases, J lost 4 bases, and 23 bases lay in between. In nucleotides, the CDR3 is TGTGCCAGCTCGACGGACCCAATGCAGGGTTTCTATGGCTACACCTTC. Translation gives CASSTDPMQGFYGYTF.

J is TRBJ2-5 and V is TRBV2; 7 nucleotides align to TRBD1. Per germline, CDR1 SNHLY and CDR2 FYNNEI. The CDR3 length is 14 residues. CDR3: CALSRDSSQETQYF. The CDR3 coding sequence is TGTGCGCTATCCCGGGACAGCTCACAAGAGACCCAGTACTTC.

The chain joins TRBV7-9 to TRBJ2-7; D remains ambiguous. Trimming stripped 5 bases from V and 0 bases from J, with 11 bases between. The CDR3 is made up of 14 amino acids. Looked up from germline, CDR1 is SEHNR and CDR2 is FQNEAQ (reference sequence). The CDR3 region has the DNA TGTGCCAGCAGCCCCCCAAGGAGCTCCTACGAGCAGTACTTC. Residues: CASSPPRSSYEQYF.

The gene calls are TRBV19 and TRBJ2-5; D is ambiguous. The V and J ends lost 0 bases and 0 bases respectively, with 8 bases between them. Germline assignment: CDR1 LNHDA and CDR2 SQIVND (reference sequence). CDR3 length: 15 residues. The DNA of the CDR3 is TGTGCCAGTAGTATAGACGCAGGATACCAAGAGACCCAGTACTTC. The encoded protein is CASSIDAGYQETQYF.

V gene TRBV11-1 combines with J gene TRBJ2-3; 11 bases match TRBD2. Germline loops: CDR1 SGHAT, CDR2 FQDESV (reference sequence). The junction had 2 bases not matched to a gene; V was cut back by 3 bases and J by 3 bases. The CDR3 extends over 15 amino acids. The CDR3 DNA sequence: TGTGCCAGCAGCTTCAGGACTAGCGGGACAGATACGCAGTATTTT. Translation: CASSFRTSGTDTQYF.

This chain joins TRBV4-2 and TRBJ2-2, with a weak D call TRBD1 (6 bases). The CDR3 covers 16 residues. Per the germline V gene, CDR1 is LGHNA and CDR2 is YNFKEQ. Trimming removed 4 bases from V and 0 bases from J, with 12 bases in between. The CDR3 loop reads CASSREDSTNTGELFF. The CDR3 region has the DNA TGTGCCAGCAGCCGAGAGGACAGCACGAACACCGGGGAGCTGTTTTTT.

The genes are TRBV28 and TRBJ1-2, with D perhaps matching TRBD1 (6 bases). The CDR3 spans 12 residues. Trimming pared 7 bases from V and 7 bases from J, leaving 13 bases between. Germline V gives CDR1 MDHEN, CDR2 SYDVKM. As DNA, the CDR3 is TGTGCCAGCACCTCCGGGGGGCGTGGCTACACCTTC. Protein: CASTSGGRGYTF.

The gene calls are TRBV4-2 and TRBJ1-3, with TRBD1 identical over 10 bases. The V segment lost 0 bases and the J segment 9 bases; nucleotides outside the gene matches: 5. This CDR3 has 15 residues. CDR1 and CDR2 (germline): LGHNA, YNFKEQ. The CDR3 here is CASSQDRDRGATIYF. Written as DNA, the CDR3 is TGTGCCAGCAGCCAAGATAGGGACAGGGGAGCCACCATATATTTT.

The CDR3 sequence is CASRYPRGLFF. CDR3 DNA: TGTGCCAGCAGGTATCCCAGGGGCCTGTTCTTC. The chain employs TRBV7-2 and TRBJ2-1; weak D call: TRBD1 (6 bases). The ends were cut back, 6 bases at V and 15 bases at J, with 15 bases in the middle. The CDR3 consists of 11 residues. CDR1 and CDR2 from the germline V gene are SGHTA and FQGNSA.

The chain combines TRBV5-1 with TRBJ1-6, with D possibly being TRBD1 (6 bases). This CDR3 has 16 residues. The ends were cut back, 0 bases at V and 10 bases at J, with 17 bases in the middle. Germline values: CDR1 SGHRS, CDR2 YFSETQ. DNA of the CDR3: TGCGCCAGCAGCTTGGACGCACAGGGAAGTGGATCACCCCTCCACTTT. Its protein product is CASSLDAQGSGSPLHF. The full variable domain, with the rest looked up from reference TRBV5-1 and TRBJ1-6, is KAGVTQTPRYLIKTRGQQVTLSCSPISGHRSVSWYQQTPGQGLQFLFEYFSETQRNKGNFPGRFSGRQFSNSRSEMNVSTLELGDSALYLCASSLDAQGSGSPLHFGNGTRLTVT.

The rearrangement joins TRBV7-6 to TRBJ2-1; perhaps TRBD2 as D (6 bases). V dropped 0 bases and J dropped 10 bases, with 19 bases sitting between them. This CDR3 has 16 amino acids. Germline assignment: CDR1 SGHVS and CDR2 FNYEAQ. CDR3: CASSLAGPPGGREQFF. CDR3 nucleotide sequence: TGTGCCAGCAGCTTAGCGGGGCCCCCTGGGGGGAGGGAGCAGTTCTTC.

The chain employs TRBV10-3 and TRBJ2-1, with D uncertain. The V gene lost 8 bases and the J gene lost 10 bases, with 21 bases spanning the gap. This CDR3 has 14 amino acids. Germline CDR1 and CDR2: ENHRY and SYGVKD. The CDR3 protein is CAIGPRQAFLEQFF. The CDR3 coding sequence is TGTGCCATCGGCCCCCGGCAGGCCTTCTTGGAGCAGTTCTTC.

The chain uses TRBV20-1 and TRBJ2-5, with TRBD2 matching 10 bases. Trimming cost V 3 bases and J 5 bases; bases outside gene matches: 12. The germline gives CDR1 DFQATT, CDR2 SNEGSKA (reference sequence). This CDR3 region has 16 residues. CDR3 bases: TGCAGTGCTAGTGGTTTGGCTAGCGGGAGCGGGGAGACCCAGTACTTC. Its protein is CSASGLASGSGETQYF.

The chain has TRBV2 and TRBJ1-1, with 9 nucleotides matching TRBD1. The CDR3 contains 15 residues. The V and J ends lost 7 bases and 1 base, in that order; junction bases with no gene match: 7. Germline V lookup: CDR1 SNHLY, CDR2 FYNNEI. CDR3 DNA sequence: TGTGCCAGCAAATACAGACAGGGGGGGAACACTGAAGCTTTCTTT. Amino acids: CASKYRQGGNTEAFF. Full variable domain (missing parts from reference TRBV2 and TRBJ1-1): EPEVTQTPSHQVTQMGQEVILRCVPISNHLYFYWYRQILGQKVEFLVSFYNNEISEKSEIFDDQFSVERPDGSNFTLKIRSTKLEDSAMYFCASKYRQGGNTEAFFGQGTRLTVV.

V gene TRBV28 combines with J gene TRBJ2-2, with TRBD2 as a possible D gene (6 bases). Germline CDR1 and CDR2: MDHEN and SYDVKM. This CDR3 region has 13 residues. V was cut by 9 bases and J by 7 bases, with 15 bases left in between. The DNA for the CDR3 is TGTGCCAGTCTACAGTGGGAGGTCGGGGAGCTGTTTTTT. Its protein is CASLQWEVGELFF. The full variable domain, rest sourced from reference TRBV28 and TRBJ2-2, is DVKVTQSSRYLVKRTGEKVFLECVQDMDHENMFWYRQDPGLGLRLIYFSYDVKMKEKGDIPEGYSVSREKKERFSLILESASTNQTSMYLCASLQWEVGELFFGEGSRLTVL.

The chain uses TRBV27 and TRBJ1-5; possibly TRBD1 for D (5 bases). Germline V gene lookup returns CDR1 MNHEY and CDR2 SMNVEV (reference sequence). The CDR3 is made up of 14 amino acids. The ends were cut back, 6 bases at V and 5 bases at J, with 14 bases in the middle. The CDR3 nucleotides read TGTGCCAGCAGAGATTCGGGGGTCGATCAGCCCCAGCATTTT. Its protein is CASRDSGVDQPQHF.

The gene calls are TRBV29-1 and TRBJ1-1; 10 bases match TRBD1. V lost 4 bases, J lost 6 bases, and 8 bases stayed unmatched. The CDR3 length is 14 residues. CDR1 and CDR2 (germline): SQVTM, ANQGSEA. The CDR3 coding sequence is TGCAGCGTTGCTCCCCGGGACAGGGGACCTGAAGCTTTCTTT. Protein sequence: CSVAPRDRGPEAFF.

The chain carries TRBV6-5 and TRBJ1-5, with 8 bases aligning to TRBD1. There are 13 residues in the CDR3. Per the germline V gene, CDR1 is MNHEY and CDR2 is SVGAGI. Trimming took 6 bases from V and 2 from J; bases not matched to a gene: 0. The CDR3 spells CASRQGGNQPQHF. As DNA, the CDR3 is TGTGCCAGCAGACAGGGGGGCAATCAGCCCCAGCATTTT.

This chain uses TRBV4-3 with TRBJ1-1; D is unclear. This CDR3 is built from 13 residues. Germline assignment: CDR1 LGHNA and CDR2 YSLEER. V was trimmed by 4 bases and J by 1 base, leaving 7 bases between them. In nucleotides, the CDR3 is TGCGCCAGCAGCCTGGGGAGGAACACTGAAGCTTTCTTT. Translating gives CASSLGRNTEAFF.

In the case of this clone: Different DNA sequences within this sample yield the same CDR3. The V gene is TRBV7-9, the J gene TRBJ2-5; 8 positions match TRBD1. The V gene end was trimmed by 5 bases and the J gene end by 5 bases; junction bases not matched to a gene: 7. CDR1 and CDR2 from the germline V gene are SEHNR and FQNEAQ (reference sequence). The CDR3 contains 14 residues. CDR3 DNA: TGTGCCAGCAGCAGCGGACAGGGTCAGGAGACCCAGTACTTC. Its translation is CASSSGQGQETQYF. The whole variable domain, remainder taken from reference TRBV7-9 and TRBJ2-5, is DTGVSQNPRHKITKRGQNVTFRCDPISEHNRLYWYRQTLGQGPEFLTYFQNEAQLEKSRLLSDRFSAERPKGSFSTLEIQRTEQGDSAMYLCASSSGQGQETQYFGPGTRLLVL.

This sequence joins TRBV6-5 and TRBJ1-6, with 7 bases aligning to TRBD1. V was clipped by 4 bases and J by 7 bases; unmatched bases: 10. Germline-derived CDR1 and CDR2 are MNHEY and SVGAGI. The CDR3 totals 16 residues. The CDR3 region has the DNA TGTGCCAGCAGTTTCTACAGGGGTGACGGGAATTCACCCCTCCACTTT. Translating gives CASSFYRGDGNSPLHF.

V usage is TRBV7-6 and J usage is TRBJ2-5; perhaps TRBD2 as D (7 bases). The CDR3 consists of 19 residues. Trimming stripped 8 bases from V and 1 base from J, with 29 bases between. Germline-derived CDR1 and CDR2 are SGHVS and FNYEAQ. The CDR3 DNA follows: TGTGCCAGCCGCGAAAAGAGGGGGACGAAGGGACTAACCCAAGAGACCCAGTACTTC. This translates into CASREKRGTKGLTQETQYF.

The chain recombines TRBV7-9 with TRBJ1-5, with a tentative D call TRBD1 (6 bases). In germline, CDR1 is SEHNR, CDR2 FQNEAQ (reference sequence). The CDR3 contains 15 residues. The ends were cut back, 1 base at V and 5 bases at J, with 12 bases in the middle. This CDR3 is CASSLGQAGYQPQHF. CDR3 bases: TGTGCCAGCAGCTTAGGACAGGCAGGGTATCAGCCCCAGCATTTT.

This clone was seen a single time. The chain couples TRBV20-1 to TRBJ1-1; D remains unclear. Germline-derived CDR1 and CDR2 are DFQATT and SNEGSKA (reference sequence). CDR3 length equals 11 residues. With 1 base removed from V and 7 bases from J, the gap between germline ends came to 7 bases. The CDR3 here is CSARVGVEAFF. CDR3 DNA: TGCAGTGCTAGAGTCGGGGTTGAAGCTTTCTTT.